Presented here are 11 T cell receptor beta chains from one specimen sequenced in a study of shared clonotypes between healthy human individuals. Repertoires were generated with immunoSEQ multiplex PCR, while TCRdb's copy carries only in-frame clones and drops some. The sample shows about 2,500,000 clones, 90% to 95% of them seen only once. The sample comprised naive CD4+ T cells sorted from blood. Subset here: CD45RA+ positively selected. These receptors were taken from a man between 18 and 35 years old in good health.

The chain combines TRBV19 with TRBJ2-6; D not certain. Germline CDR1 and CDR2: LNHDA and SQIVND (reference sequence). The CDR3 runs to 18 residues. Trimming shortened V by 3 bases and J by 0 bases, and 15 bases separated the two germline ends. CDR3 nucleotides: TGTGCCAGTAGTATTGAGTTTTTAACCATCTCTGGGGCCAACGTCCTGACTTTC. Protein product: CASSIEFLTISGANVLTF.

This chain connects TRBV9 to TRBJ2-3; D might be TRBD2 (5 bases). The germline gives CDR1 SGDLS, CDR2 YYNGEE. Trimming took 4 bases from V and 5 from J, leaving 14 bases between them. This CDR3 has 14 residues. The chain's CDR3 is CASSPRSGLDTQYF. The CDR3 DNA is TGTGCCAGCAGCCCCCGGTCGGGATTAGATACGCAGTATTTT.

The V call is TRBV4-2, the J call TRBJ2-7; tentatively, D is TRBD2 (7 bases). The CDR3 spans 16 residues. Trimming pared 0 bases from V and 1 base from J, leaving 13 bases between. The germline V gene encodes CDR1 LGHNA and CDR2 YNFKEQ. CDR3 protein: CASSQDGGAGSYEQYF. The CDR3 DNA follows: TGTGCCAGCAGCCAAGATGGGGGGGCCGGGTCCTACGAGCAGTACTTC.

The chain is built from TRBV4-1 and TRBJ2-7; TRBD2 matches 7 bases. Trimming removed 2 bases from V and 6 bases from J; junction bases left unmatched: 10. The CDR3 sequence is 15 residues long. Germline V CDR1 and CDR2: MGHRA, YSYEKL. CDR3 region: CASSQLPRGSGEQYF. Written as DNA, the CDR3 is TGCGCCAGCAGCCAACTCCCGCGGGGGAGCGGCGAGCAGTACTTC.

CDR3 DNA: TGCGCCAGCAGCCGGACAGGGGGAGTCTACGAGCAGTACTTC. This codes for CASSRTGGVYEQYF. The V and J genes are TRBV5-1 and TRBJ2-7, with 10 bases lining up with TRBD1. CDR1 is SGHRS and CDR2 is YFSETQ in the germline V gene. V gave up 4 bases and J gave up 3 bases; unmatched junction bases: 4. The CDR3 totals 14 residues. The entire variable domain, with the rest obtained from reference TRBV5-1 and TRBJ2-7, is as follows: KAGVTQTPRYLIKTRGQQVTLSCSPISGHRSVSWYQQTPGQGLQFLFEYFSETQRNKGNFPGRFSGRQFSNSRSEMNVSTLELGDSALYLCASSRTGGVYEQYFGPGTRLTVT.

The rearrangement links TRBV5-4 to TRBJ1-2, with TRBD1 matching 11 bases. Per the germline V gene, CDR1 is SGHNT and CDR2 is YYREEE (reference sequence). CDR3 length: 17 amino acids. V gave up 5 bases and J gave up 1 base; unmatched junction bases: 10. CDR3 loop: CASRAGTGGVFNYGYTF. CDR3 nucleotides: TGTGCCAGCAGGGCCGGGACAGGGGGTGTTTTTAACTATGGCTACACCTTC. The full variable domain, completed using reference TRBV5-4 and TRBJ1-2, is ETGVTQSPTHLIKTRGQQVTLRCSSQSGHNTVSWYQQALGQGPQFIFQYYREEENGRGNFPPRFSGLQFPNYSSELNVNALELDDSALYLCASRAGTGGVFNYGYTFGSGTRLTVV.

The J gene is TRBJ2-2, the V gene TRBV27, with D perhaps matching TRBD1 (6 bases). Germline V gives CDR1 MNHEY, CDR2 SMNVEV (reference sequence). Between the trimmed V and J ends, which lost 4 bases and 4 bases, there was a span of 13 bases. This CDR3 contains 15 residues. This CDR3 is CASSSWDTRTGELFF. The CDR3 coding sequence is TGTGCCAGCAGTTCATGGGACACTCGCACCGGGGAGCTGTTTTTT.

V gene TRBV10-3 combines with J gene TRBJ2-1; a weak D match, TRBD1 (6 bases). The CDR3 loop spans 16 amino acids. V shed 0 bases and J shed 8 bases, with 17 bases lying between them. Germline loops: CDR1 ENHRY, CDR2 SYGVKD. The CDR3 sequence: CAISESSRTGSDEQFF. CDR3 coding DNA: TGTGCCATCAGTGAGTCATCGCGAACAGGGTCCGATGAGCAGTTCTTC.

For this clone: The identical CDR3 is also encoded by other nucleotide sequences in the sample. The rearrangement joins TRBV18 to TRBJ1-1; no firm D call. The CDR3 has 13 residues. The germline gives CDR1 KGHSH, CDR2 LQKENI. V was clipped by 4 bases and J by 0 bases, with 6 bases between them. The CDR3 sequence: CASSQTVNTEAFF. CDR3 DNA sequence: TGTGCCAGCTCACAAACAGTGAACACTGAAGCTTTCTTT.

This clone was recorded once. The chain combines TRBV10-2 with TRBJ1-4, with D maybe TRBD1 (5 bases). Trimming removed 4 bases at V and 3 bases at J, with 12 bases between. Germline V CDR1 and CDR2: WSHSY, SAAADI. The CDR3 runs 15 residues. CDR3: CASSAMGQSNEKLFF. The CDR3 DNA reads TGCGCCAGCAGTGCCATGGGGCAGTCTAATGAAAAACTGTTTTTT.

The V and J genes are TRBV5-5 and TRBJ2-4; tentatively, D is TRBD1 (6 bases). Looked up from germline, CDR1 is SGHKS and CDR2 is YYEKEE (reference sequence). The CDR3 has 18 residues. V shed 3 bases and J shed 7 bases, with 26 bases lying between them. The CDR3 DNA sequence: TGTGCCAGCAGCTGGGCCTCAGTCCAGGAAGTCAGGGGCAACATTCAGTACTTC. Encoded protein: CASSWASVQEVRGNIQYF.